Listed here are 17 T cell receptor beta chains from one sample, sequenced in a study of identical twins (dated by TCRdb to 2016 to 2018). Libraries were prepared through 5' RACE. Sequencing relied on an Illumina HiSeq 2000. TCRdb cleaned the public reads at Q25 with fastp, built clones with MiXCR and kept in-frame beta chains. When rows share a CDR3 protein, they turn into one entry using the most common DNA and genes. The sample includes 690,000 or so distinct CDR3 sequences, with 8.6% observed a single time. The top ten hold roughly 0.97% of the sample. These data are also associated with another study on yellow fever vaccine responses in identical twins.

The sequencing sample was made of PBMCs. These receptors came from a woman between 18 and 29 years old in good health.

This clonotype was seen a handful of times. This chain connects TRBV7-9 to TRBJ2-6; D unresolved. This CDR3 has 17 residues. CDR1 is SEHNR and CDR2 is FQNEAQ in the germline V gene (reference sequence). V was cut by 2 bases and J by 0 bases, with 11 bases left in between. The CDR3 spells CASSLPPLDSGANVLTF. The CDR3 coding sequence is TGTGCCAGCAGCTTACCCCCCCTGGACTCTGGGGCCAACGTCCTGACTTTC.

The chain links TRBV3-1 to TRBJ1-6; 11 bases are a match to TRBD1. The CDR3 has 16 amino acids. After removal of 3 bases from V and 8 bases from J, the junction contained 6 bases not matched to a gene. Germline assignment: CDR1 LGHDT and CDR2 YNNKEL (reference sequence). CDR3 loop: CASSHGQGAFYSPLHF. In DNA form, the CDR3 reads TGTGCCAGCAGCCATGGACAGGGGGCTTTTTATTCACCCCTCCACTTT.

Many counts were recorded for this clonotype. This chain uses TRBV9 with TRBJ2-7; no firm D call. V was clipped by 3 bases and J by 0 bases, with 7 bases between them. Per the germline V gene, CDR1 is SGDLS and CDR2 is YYNGEE. The CDR3 is made up of 13 amino acids. This CDR3 reads CASSEGGSYEQYF. In DNA form, the CDR3 reads TGTGCCAGCAGCGAGGGTGGCTCCTACGAGCAGTACTTC.

This clonotype showed up many times. The V call is TRBV7-8, the J call TRBJ1-1; D gene unclear. The V end lost 0 bases, the J end lost 11 bases, and 10 bases lay between the germline ends. This CDR3 region has 12 residues. CDR1 and CDR2 from the germline V gene are SGHVS and FQNEAQ. Here the CDR3 DNA reads TGTGCCAGCAGCTTAGCGTCGCGGGAGGCTTTCTTT. This codes for CASSLASREAFF.

This chain links TRBV14 with TRBJ2-1; 8 bases are a match to TRBD1. After removal of 3 bases from V and 5 bases from J, the junction contained 9 bases not matched to a gene. Per the germline V gene, CDR1 is SGHDN and CDR2 is FVKESK. The CDR3 sequence is 16 residues long. This CDR3 reads CASSHTGTGHDNEQFF. The CDR3, as DNA: TGTGCCAGCAGCCATACCGGGACAGGACATGACAATGAGCAGTTCTTC.

This clonotype was seen at least ten times. The CDR3 region has the DNA TGCGCCAGCAGCAGGCTAGCGGGAGACTGGGGTGAGCAGTTCTTC. Amino acid sequence: CASSRLAGDWGEQFF. The chain carries TRBV4-1 and TRBJ2-1; 10 nucleotides agree with TRBD2. CDR3 length: 15 amino acids. V dropped 5 bases and J dropped 9; count of bases not matched to a gene: 10. CDR1 is MGHRA, CDR2 YSYEKL, per germline.

As DNA, the CDR3 is TGTGCCAGCAGCATGGGACTGAACACTGAAGCTTTCTTT. This gives the protein CASSMGLNTEAFF. The gene calls are TRBV7-2 and TRBJ1-1, with D possibly matching TRBD1 (5 bases). V was pared by 5 bases and J by 0 bases, with 7 bases between. The CDR3 is made up of 13 amino acids. The V gene's germline CDR1 is SGHTA and CDR2 FQGNSA.

The chain uses TRBV28 and TRBJ2-3; the D is unclear. This CDR3 has 15 residues. V was clipped by 5 bases and J by 4 bases, with 16 bases between them. CDR1 is MDHEN, CDR2 SYDVKM, per germline. The CDR3 DNA sequence: TGTGCCAGCAGTGAAGGTCCAGTGGCCTCAGATACGCAGTATTTT. This sequence encodes CASSEGPVASDTQYF.

The sample holds a few counts of this clonotype. The chain has TRBV28 and TRBJ2-2, with a tentative D call TRBD1 (6 bases). Trimming pared 6 bases from V and 0 bases from J, leaving 17 bases between. Germline loops: CDR1 MDHEN, CDR2 SYDVKM. The CDR3 consists of 17 residues. This CDR3 reads CASRPTDRRANTGELFF. DNA of the CDR3: TGTGCCAGCAGACCAACAGACAGGCGCGCGAACACCGGGGAGCTGTTTTTT.

This clonotype has at least ten counts. The chain is built from TRBV15 and TRBJ2-3; D gene unclear. The germline gives CDR1 LNHNV, CDR2 YYDKDF (reference sequence). This CDR3 comprises 14 residues. Trimming removed 3 bases from V and 4 bases from J, with 11 bases in between. The DNA for the CDR3 is TGTGCCACCAGCAGGATAGATGGGGCAGATACGCAGTATTTT. Residues: CATSRIDGADTQYF.

This clonotype has at least ten counts. The chain joins TRBV4-2 to TRBJ2-7; 7 bases are shared with TRBD1. V lost 5 bases, J lost 3 bases, and 7 bases stayed unmatched. Germline V gene data show CDR1 as LGHNA and CDR2 as YNFKEQ. The CDR3 totals 14 residues. The CDR3 loop is CASSFDREYYEQYF. The CDR3 coding sequence is TGTGCCAGCAGCTTCGACAGGGAGTACTACGAGCAGTACTTC.

This clonotype was seen many times. The chain couples TRBV2 to TRBJ1-4, with TRBD1 matching 8 bases. The CDR3 covers 15 residues. Unmatched junction bases numbered 5, after V lost 3 bases and J lost 5 bases. Germline values: CDR1 SNHLY, CDR2 FYNNEI. As DNA, the CDR3 is TGTGCCAGCAGTGAGGCCGGACAGGGAAATGAAAAACTGTTTTTT. Residues: CASSEAGQGNEKLFF.

At least ten counts were recorded for this clonotype. The V call is TRBV5-1, the J call TRBJ2-1; the D is unclear. Trimming stripped 0 bases from V and 8 bases from J, with 18 bases between. Germline V lookup: CDR1 SGHRS, CDR2 YFSETQ. The CDR3 consists of 16 residues. The CDR3 DNA follows: TGCGCCAGCAGCTTGGCCGGTTTAGCTCTTAGGGATGAGCAGTTCTTC. Encoded protein: CASSLAGLALRDEQFF.

This chain links TRBV6-5 with TRBJ2-7; D perhaps matches TRBD2 (6 bases). V was cut by 10 bases and J by 7 bases, with 20 bases left in between. The CDR3 sequence is 13 residues long. Per the germline V gene, CDR1 is MNHEY and CDR2 is SVGAGI. CDR3 residues: CATRLAALGEQYF. The CDR3 bases are TGTGCCACCAGATTAGCGGCCCTTGGTGAGCAGTACTTC.

The gene calls are TRBV7-2 and TRBJ2-7; D gene uncertain. CDR3 length equals 15 residues. V lost 1 base and J lost 7, with 17 bases in between. Germline-derived CDR1 and CDR2 are SGHTA and FQGNSA. CDR3 sequence: CASSLDSPVLREQYF. CDR3 DNA: TGTGCCAGCAGCTTAGACAGTCCCGTTTTGAGGGAGCAGTACTTC.

The CDR3 coding sequence is TGCAGTGCTAGTGACCCCGGGACAGGGCGGCCCTACGAGCAGTACTTC. It translates to CSASDPGTGRPYEQYF. The rearrangement joins TRBV20-1 to TRBJ2-7, with 9 bases matching TRBD1. This CDR3 region has 16 residues. CDR1 DFQATT and CDR2 SNEGSKA come from the germline V gene (reference sequence). J was trimmed by 2 bases and V by 3 bases; bases with no gene match: 11.

This clonotype was counted a few times. This chain uses TRBV6-5 with TRBJ2-1, with 7 bases aligning to TRBD2. The CDR3 has 18 amino acids. CDR1 and CDR2 from the germline V gene are MNHEY and SVGAGI. V was clipped by 1 base and J by 0 bases; unmatched bases: 9. CDR3 in amino acids: CASSYLISGRVSYNEQFF. CDR3 in DNA: TGTGCCAGCAGTTACTTGATTAGTGGGAGGGTCTCCTACAATGAGCAGTTCTTC.